Below are 23 T cell receptor beta chains sequenced from a single sample in a study of Ad26.COV2.S vaccination and SARS-CoV-2 variants. Sequencing was performed with immunoSEQ multiplex PCR; in TCRdb, only in-frame clones are kept and a portion is missing. The sample holds about 430,000 clones, more than 80% seen once. The treatment here: roughly 20 received Ad26.COV2.S at low or high dose, single or two shots; about 5 received placebo; per-sample allocation not given. Vaccine and placebo recipients were sampled on day 63 after the first injection. The sequencing here drew on peripheral blood, taken in a trial of Ad26.COV2.S vaccine versus placebo. The receptors shown here come from a person between 18 and 60 years old who received the Ad26.COV2.S COVID-19 vaccine or a placebo.

The gene calls are TRBV7-9 and TRBJ2-7; a possible D gene is TRBD1 (5 bases). This CDR3 is 14 amino acids long. Looked up from germline, CDR1 is SEHNR and CDR2 is FQNEAQ (reference sequence). V gave up 1 base and J gave up 3 bases, with 10 bases separating them. The CDR3 nucleotides are TGTGCCAGCAGCTTAGAGGCTAGGGGCTACGAGCAGTACTTC. Translating gives CASSLEARGYEQYF.

The J gene is TRBJ2-3, the V gene TRBV18, with D uncertain. Trimming took off 4 bases at V and 3 bases at J, with 8 bases between the two ends. This CDR3 has 13 amino acids. Germline CDR1 is KGHSH and CDR2 is LQKENI. The CDR3 bases are TGTGCCAGCTCACTGGGTTATACAGATACGCAGTATTTT. Encoded protein: CASSLGYTDTQYF. Variable domain in full (rest from reference TRBV18 and TRBJ2-3): NAGVMQNPRHLVRRRGQEARLRCSPMKGHSHVYWYRQLPEEGLKFMVYLQKENIIDESGMPKERFSAEFPKEGPSILRIQQVVRGDSAAYFCASSLGYTDTQYFGPGTRLTVL.

The chain recombines TRBV5-6 with TRBJ2-3; 12 bases fit TRBD2. V trimming: 0 bases; J trimming: 1 base; junction bases outside the gene matches: 0. In germline, CDR1 is SGHDT, CDR2 YYEEEE. CDR3 length: 16 amino acids. The CDR3 bases are TGTGCCAGCAGCTTGGGACTAGCGGGAGGCACAGATACGCAGTATTTT. Amino acid sequence: CASSLGLAGGTDTQYF.

This clone has just a few counts. The V and J genes are TRBV18 and TRBJ1-1, with 7 nucleotides matching TRBD1. The germline CDR1 and CDR2 sequences are KGHSH and LQKENI. V lost 5 bases, J lost 1 base, and 7 bases stayed unmatched. The CDR3 length is 15 residues. This CDR3 reads CASSSAGTANTEAFF. The CDR3 DNA reads TGTGCCAGCTCATCTGCCGGGACAGCGAACACTGAAGCTTTCTTT.

J is TRBJ2-7 and V is TRBV7-9; 7 bases agree with TRBD1. Germline trimming cut 5 bases from V and 4 bases from J; bases unmatched to any gene: 8. The germline CDR1 and CDR2 sequences are SEHNR and FQNEAQ (reference sequence). CDR3 length equals 14 residues. CDR3 sequence: CASSLGAGGYEQYF. The CDR3 DNA reads as TGTGCCAGCAGCCTAGGGGCAGGGGGATACGAGCAGTACTTC.

V is TRBV6-2 or TRBV6-3 and J is TRBJ2-1, with D possibly matching TRBD2 (5 bases). This CDR3 contains 18 residues. Trimming took 0 bases from V and 2 from J, leaving 17 bases between them. Looked up from germline, CDR1 is MNHEY and CDR2 is SVGEGT. The CDR3 region has the DNA TGTGCCAGCAGTTACTCGAGGGAGAGAACAGTAGCCTACAATGAGCAGTTCTTC. It codes for CASSYSRERTVAYNEQFF.

In the case of this clone: The junction differs from germline at one of its ends, possibly a read error. J is TRBJ2-1 and V is TRBV25-1; TRBD2 matches 12 bases. In germline, CDR1 is MGHDK, CDR2 SYGVNS. The CDR3 contains 12 residues. CDR3 nucleotide sequence: TGTGCCAGCAGCAGCCTAGCGGGAGGGCCGATCTTC. Translated, it gives CASSSLAGGPIF.

V usage is TRBV7-2 and J usage is TRBJ2-3; 8 bases fit TRBD2. The germline V gene has CDR1 SGHTA and CDR2 FQGNSA. V shed 5 bases, J shed 6 bases, and the junction held 7 bases outside the gene matches. The CDR3 is 14 amino acids. CDR3 loop: CASSPWTSSDTQYF. The DNA of the CDR3 is TGTGCCAGCAGCCCATGGACTAGCTCGGATACGCAGTATTTT.

The CDR3 sequence is CSASQGIAYEQYF. DNA for the CDR3: TGCAGTGCTAGTCAGGGGATTGCCTACGAGCAGTACTTC. This rearrangement joins TRBV20-1 to TRBJ2-7; TRBD1 might be the D (6 bases). V dropped 3 bases and J dropped 2 bases, with 11 bases sitting between them. Germline loops: CDR1 DFQATT, CDR2 SNEGSKA (reference sequence). This CDR3 region has 13 residues.

The chain has TRBV27 and TRBJ2-1, with 11 nucleotides matching TRBD2. The germline gives CDR1 MNHEY, CDR2 SMNVEV (reference sequence). Germline trimming cut 1 base from V and 9 bases from J; bases unmatched to any gene: 11. The CDR3 contains 17 residues. DNA of the CDR3: TGTGCCAGCAGTTTATTCGCTAGCGGGAGGATGGAGGGTGAGCAGTTCTTC. This gives the protein CASSLFASGRMEGEQFF.

Here the CDR3 DNA reads TGTGCCAGGCCGGGGCTAGCGGGGCTATACAATGAGCAGTTCTTC. This gives the protein CARPGLAGLYNEQFF. The rearrangement joins TRBV14 to TRBJ2-1; 9 bases map to TRBD2. CDR3 length equals 15 residues. Germline V lookup: CDR1 SGHDN, CDR2 FVKESK. The trim removed 9 bases at V and 4 bases at J, leaving 10 bases unmatched.

This chain's CDR3 is CASTRTGSDYGYTF. DNA of the CDR3: TGTGCCAGCACCCGGACAGGGTCTGACTATGGCTACACCTTC. The chain has TRBV7-9 and TRBJ1-2, with 8 bases that match TRBD1. Germline-derived CDR1 and CDR2 are SEHNR and FQNEAQ (reference sequence). The CDR3 runs 14 residues. Germline trimming cut 7 bases from V and 3 bases from J; bases unmatched to any gene: 7.

The V gene is TRBV28, the J gene TRBJ2-1; the D gene is possibly TRBD2 (5 bases). CDR3 length equals 16 residues. Looked up from germline, CDR1 is MDHEN and CDR2 is SYDVKM. Trimming took 9 bases from V and 3 from J, leaving 21 bases between them. CDR3 in amino acids: CASSPLSSGLYNEQFF. DNA of the CDR3: TGTGCCAGTAGTCCTTTGTCCAGCGGACTCTACAATGAGCAGTTCTTC.

V is TRBV7-2 and J is TRBJ2-2, with 12 bases aligning to TRBD2. Germline V lookup: CDR1 SGHTA, CDR2 FQGNSA. The CDR3 sequence is 17 residues long. V shed 5 bases, J shed 1 base, and the junction held 5 bases outside the gene matches. The CDR3 here is CASSTRTSGVNTGELFF. Here the CDR3 DNA reads TGTGCCAGCAGCACACGGACTAGCGGGGTGAACACCGGGGAGCTGTTTTTT.

The chain combines TRBV4-1 with TRBJ1-1; possibly TRBD1 for D (6 bases). Trimming cost V 0 bases and J 6 bases, with 20 bases left between them. Germline assignment: CDR1 MGHRA and CDR2 YSYEKL. This CDR3 region has 17 residues. In nucleotides, the CDR3 is TGCGCCAGCAGCCAAGAGATCGCGGGGGGGCGCGTCGCTGAAGCTTTCTTT. This encodes CASSQEIAGGRVAEAFF.

The CDR3 region has the DNA TGTGCCAGCAGTTTCAGGGGGCAATTCACTGAAGCTTTCTTT. It specifies CASSFRGQFTEAFF. V usage is TRBV6-5 and J usage is TRBJ1-1; 8 bases are shared with TRBD1. The CDR3 is 14 amino acids. Germline V CDR1 and CDR2: MNHEY, SVGAGI. The J segment lost 4 bases and the V segment lost 4 bases, leaving 5 bases of the junction unmatched.

The CDR3 DNA reads TGTGCCAGTAGTATCAAGACTTACCAAGGGCCCCAGCATTTT. Translated: CASSIKTYQGPQHF. This chain links TRBV19 with TRBJ1-5; D not resolved. The CDR3 totals 14 residues. CDR1 is LNHDA, CDR2 SQIVND, per germline (reference sequence). Trimming cost V 3 bases and J 9 bases, with 15 bases left between them.

This clone is a singleton in its sample. This chain joins TRBV6-2 or TRBV6-3 and TRBJ1-2; D uncertain. Trimming stripped 3 bases from V and 2 bases from J, with 10 bases between. The germline V gene has CDR1 MNHEY and CDR2 SVGEGT. There are 14 residues in the CDR3. The CDR3 protein is CASSYPGMNYGYTF. The CDR3 DNA sequence: TGTGCCAGCAGTTATCCGGGGATGAACTATGGCTACACCTTC.

The CDR3 protein is CASSYSREAGEQYF. The CDR3 nucleotides read TGTGCCAGCAGTTACTCGCGGGAGGCTGGGGAGCAGTACTTC. This chain uses TRBV6-2 or TRBV6-3 with TRBJ2-7, with 8 bases aligning to TRBD2. J lost 7 bases, V lost 0 bases, and 5 bases had no gene match. This CDR3 spans 14 amino acids. From germline, CDR1 is MNHEY and CDR2 SVGEGT.

The CDR3 region has the DNA TGTGCCAGCAGCTTCGATGGGTATACAGTAGGAGTGACTGAAGCTTTCTTT. Protein sequence: CASSFDGYTVGVTEAFF. The V and J genes are TRBV7-2 and TRBJ1-1, with D unclear. Germline CDR1 reads SGHTA; CDR2 reads FQGNSA. This CDR3 comprises 17 residues. Trimming left V 3 bases short and J 5 bases short, with 22 bases between.

The J gene is TRBJ2-4, the V gene TRBV12-3 or TRBV12-4; D unresolved. V was shortened by 6 bases and J by 7 bases, with 7 bases between the two germline ends. The CDR3 sequence is 11 residues long. In DNA form, the CDR3 reads TGTGCCAGCAGCCTTACTAACATTCAGTACTTC. As protein: CASSLTNIQYF.

The chain recombines TRBV6-5 with TRBJ2-5; D is ambiguous. Germline V lookup: CDR1 MNHEY, CDR2 SVGAGI. Between the trimmed V and J ends, which lost 0 bases and 2 bases, there was a span of 7 bases. The CDR3 is made up of 14 amino acids. In DNA form, the CDR3 reads TGTGCCAGCAGTTACTCGAGCAGACAAGAGACCCAGTACTTC. Translation gives CASSYSSRQETQYF.

V gene TRBV5-5 combines with J gene TRBJ2-6; D is unclear. The germline CDR1 and CDR2 sequences are SGHKS and YYEKEE (reference sequence). The V gene lost 1 base and the J gene lost 0 bases, with 8 bases spanning the gap. CDR3 length equals 16 residues. The CDR3: CASSLTVSSGANVLTF. As DNA, the CDR3 is TGTGCCAGCAGCTTGACGGTTTCCTCTGGGGCCAACGTCCTGACTTTC.